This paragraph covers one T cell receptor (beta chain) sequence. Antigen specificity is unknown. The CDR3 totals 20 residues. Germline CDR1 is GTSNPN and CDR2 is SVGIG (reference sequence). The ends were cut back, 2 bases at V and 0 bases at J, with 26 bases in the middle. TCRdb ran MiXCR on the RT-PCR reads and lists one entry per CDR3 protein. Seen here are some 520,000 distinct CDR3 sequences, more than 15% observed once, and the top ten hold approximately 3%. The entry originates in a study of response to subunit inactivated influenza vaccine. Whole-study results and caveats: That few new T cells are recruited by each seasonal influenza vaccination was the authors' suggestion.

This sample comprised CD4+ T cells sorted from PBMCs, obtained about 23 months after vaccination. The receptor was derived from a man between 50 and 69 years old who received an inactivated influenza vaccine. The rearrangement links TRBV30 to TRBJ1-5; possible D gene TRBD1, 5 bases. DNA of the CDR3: TGTGCCTGGAGTCCTCTCTTCAGGGATCTTGTGGTGTATAGCAATCAGCCCCAGCATTTT. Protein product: CAWSPLFRDLVVYSNQPQHF.